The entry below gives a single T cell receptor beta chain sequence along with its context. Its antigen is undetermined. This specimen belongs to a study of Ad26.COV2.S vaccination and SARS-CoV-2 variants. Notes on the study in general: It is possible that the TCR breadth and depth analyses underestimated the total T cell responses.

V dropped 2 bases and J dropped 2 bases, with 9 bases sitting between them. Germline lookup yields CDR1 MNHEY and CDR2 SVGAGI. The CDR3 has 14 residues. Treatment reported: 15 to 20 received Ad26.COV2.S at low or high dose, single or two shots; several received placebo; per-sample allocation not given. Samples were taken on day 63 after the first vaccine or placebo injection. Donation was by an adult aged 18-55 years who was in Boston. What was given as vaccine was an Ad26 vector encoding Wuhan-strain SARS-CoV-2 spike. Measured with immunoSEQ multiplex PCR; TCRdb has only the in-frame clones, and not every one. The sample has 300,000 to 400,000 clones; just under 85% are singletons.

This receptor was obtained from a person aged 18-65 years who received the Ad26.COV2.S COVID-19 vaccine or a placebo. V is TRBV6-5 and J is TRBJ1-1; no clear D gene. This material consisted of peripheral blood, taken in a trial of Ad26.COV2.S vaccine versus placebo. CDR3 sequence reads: CASSYERSNTEAFF. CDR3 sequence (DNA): TGTGCCAGCAGTTACGAGAGATCCAACACTGAAGCTTTCTTT.